A single sample is the source of the 6 T cell receptor beta chains below, sequenced in a study of blood T cell repertoires in COVID-19. Repertoires were generated with immunoSEQ multiplex PCR, while TCRdb's copy carries only in-frame clones and drops some. The sample holds 95,000 to 120,000 clones, about four fifths seen once. Sequences were obtained from peripheral blood. The source is a woman in her 70s with acute or convalescent COVID-19.

The chain couples TRBV3-1 (or the pseudogene TRBV3-2) to TRBJ2-3; 9 bases map to TRBD1. Germline values: CDR1 LGHDT, CDR2 YNNKEL (reference sequence). The CDR3 extends over 16 amino acids. Losses at the gene ends were 2 bases for V and 6 bases for J; bases not matched to a gene: 9. The DNA for the CDR3 is TGTGCCAGCAGCCAACGTACAGGGGGCTCACTCGATACGCAGTATTTT. Translating it yields CASSQRTGGSLDTQYF.

J is TRBJ1-4 and V is TRBV28, with D possibly TRBD1 on 6 matching bases. This CDR3 is built from 15 residues. CDR1 is MDHEN, CDR2 SYDVKM, per germline. Trimming pared 1 base from V and 13 bases from J, leaving 19 bases between. The CDR3 loop is CASSLSQAGGFGLFF. The CDR3 bases are TGTGCCAGCAGTTTATCCCAGGCTGGGGGCTTTGGACTGTTTTTT.

This chain connects TRBV7-8 to TRBJ2-7, with a weak D call TRBD2 (6 bases). The CDR3 sequence is 14 residues long. Per germline, CDR1 SGHVS and CDR2 FQNEAQ. The germline V and J ends were trimmed by 0 bases and 2 bases, with 8 bases remaining between them. DNA of the CDR3: TGTGCCAGCAGCTTAGCGGGAGGAACCTACGAGCAGTACTTC. Its protein is CASSLAGGTYEQYF.

This clone was observed a handful of times. The rearrangement joins TRBV28 to TRBJ1-3, with D uncertain. V was pared by 8 bases and J by 1 base, with 3 bases between. Per germline, CDR1 MDHEN and CDR2 SYDVKM. The CDR3 is 11 amino acids. CDR3 sequence (DNA): TGTGCCAGCCAATCTGGAAACACCATATATTTT. Translated, it gives CASQSGNTIYF.

CDR3 nucleotides: TGCGCCAGCAGCCACCTCAACGTACGGGAGAGGCCTGCCGAAGCTTTCTTT. Translation: CASSHLNVRERPAEAFF. V and J are TRBV4-1 and TRBJ1-1; D ambiguous. The germline V gene encodes CDR1 MGHRA and CDR2 YSYEKL. The CDR3 contains 17 residues. V lost 3 bases and J lost 8, with 25 bases in between.

The chain links TRBV9 to TRBJ1-6; TRBD1 aligns across 8 bases. The CDR3 is made up of 15 amino acids. Germline lookup yields CDR1 SGDLS and CDR2 YYNGEE. Losses at the gene ends were 0 bases for V and 7 bases for J; bases not matched to a gene: 3. CDR3 DNA: TGTGCCAGCAGCGTAGAGACAGGGGCCAATTCACCCCTCCACTTT. It is translated as CASSVETGANSPLHF.